This T cell receptor (beta chain) was identified during a study of blood T cell repertoires in COVID-19. Study as a whole: PBMCs, B-cell-depleted T cells, or T cells were the source of the cDNA or gDNA that made up the material.

The repertoire was sequenced with immunoSEQ multiplex PCR; TCRdb's copy has only in-frame clones and lacks some. The table lists approximately 440,000 clones, around 88% of them singletons, with around 12% in the top ten. Germline V CDR1 and CDR2: GTSNPN, SVGIG (reference sequence). V was cut by 2 bases and J by 7 bases, with 12 bases left in between. This CDR3 comprises 13 residues. The sample consisted of peripheral blood. The gene calls are TRBV30 and TRBJ1-5; tentatively, D is TRBD1 (6 bases). This clonotype was obtained from a woman between 45 and 60 years old with COVID-19, enrolled during active disease. DNA for the CDR3: TGTGCCTGGAGTCCGAACAGGGACCAGCCCCAGCATTTT. This encodes CAWSPNRDQPQHF.